These T cell receptor beta chains were read from a single sample in a study of blood T cell repertoires in COVID-19. Method: immunoSEQ multiplex PCR; TCRdb's copy keeps in-frame clones and lacks some. The table shows approximately 100,000 clones, with over 75% occurring only once. The specimen sequenced was peripheral blood. These receptors were taken from a man in his 70s with active or convalescent COVID-19. Both conserved end residues are part of each CDR3. The D gene is left open where the match is weak. Expanded clones are given a class, and other clones once, few, many or no size at all.

>TRBD2|TRBV2|TRBJ2-1|once
CAGQAGGSNEQFF
TGTGCCGGTCAAGCGGGGGGGTCGAATGAGCAGTTCTTC
>.|TRBV28|TRBJ1-2|.
CASSLTTGLGYTF
TGTGCCAGCAGCCTGACTACAGGGCTTGGCTACACCTTC
>TRBD2|TRBV18|TRBJ2-2|many
CASSPGKAGVTGELFF
TGTGCCAGCTCACCAGGAAAAGCGGGAGTCACCGGGGAGCTGTTTTTT
>.|TRBV5-8|TRBJ2-3|.
CASSWSGPSTDTQYF
TGTGCCAGCAGCTGGAGCGGGCCTAGCACAGATACGCAGTATTTT
>.|TRBV6-5|TRBJ1-5|.
CASSSHLQEQPQHF
TGTGCCAGCAGTTCCCACCTGCAAGAGCAGCCCCAGCATTTT
>TRBD1|TRBV28|TRBJ1-6|few
CASSLGQGYRSPLHF
TGTGCCAGCAGTTTAGGACAGGGCTATCGTTCACCCCTCCACTTT
>.|TRBV18|TRBJ2-5|.
CASSPPSGKETQYF
TGTGCCAGCTCACCACCGTCAGGGAAAGAGACCCAGTACTTC
>TRBD1|TRBV27|TRBJ1-2|few
CASKGQGRGYTF
TGTGCCAGCAAGGGACAGGGGAGAGGCTACACCTTC
>.|TRBV3-1/TRBV3-2|TRBJ2-2|once
CASSQRGGAGELFF
TGTGCCAGCAGCCAAAGAGGAGGGGCTGGGGAGCTGTTTTTT
>.|TRBV6-5|TRBJ1-1|.
CASSYSQGNTEAFF
TGTGCCAGCAGTTACTCCCAGGGGAACACTGAAGCTTTCTTT
>.|TRBV30|TRBJ2-7|.
CAWSVGGQVYEQYF
TGTGCCTGGAGTGTAGGAGGGCAGGTCTACGAGCAGTACTTC
>.|TRBV7-9|TRBJ2-2|few
CASSLNAALEDTGELFF
TGTGCCAGCAGCTTAAACGCGGCGTTGGAGGACACCGGGGAGCTGTTTTTT
>.|TRBV3-1/TRBV3-2|TRBJ2-3|many
CASSQDTRVGDTQYF
TGTGCCAGCAGCCAAGATACCCGGGTTGGAGATACGCAGTATTTT
>.|TRBV19|TRBJ1-3|.
CASSETSAAGNTIYF
TGTGCCAGTAGTGAGACGTCGGCGGCTGGAAACACCATATATTTT
>.|TRBV2|TRBJ1-2|.
CASNQDSYGYTF
TGTGCCAGCAATCAGGACAGCTATGGCTACACCTTC
>TRBD1|TRBV6-2/TRBV6-3|TRBJ1-5|few
CASTPRTGGGGQPQHF
TGTGCCAGCACCCCTAGGACAGGCGGAGGTGGTCAGCCCCAGCATTTT